The 24 T cell receptor beta chains in this list originate from one sample, sequenced in a study of cytomegalovirus exposure and HLA in healthy donors. PCR primers comprised 60 Vbeta and 13 Jbeta primers. The data were produced by immunoSEQ multiplex PCR, yet TCRdb's version contains in-frame clones alone and is incomplete. The table has 150,000 to 180,000 clones, about 85% seen once. What was sequenced was PBMCs. These receptor sequences come from a man between 25 and 39 years old in good health and CMV-seropositive.

This clone has just one count. The rearrangement joins TRBV4-3 to TRBJ2-1; maybe TRBD1 (6 bases). Trimming cost V 0 bases and J 10 bases, with 13 bases left between them. The length of the CDR3 is 14 residues. Germline lookup yields CDR1 LGHNA and CDR2 YSLEER. CDR3 residues: CASSQEGFGTEQFF. CDR3 coding DNA: TGCGCCAGCAGCCAAGAGGGTTTTGGGACAGAGCAGTTCTTC.

The rearrangement uses TRBV5-1 and TRBJ2-5; the D gene is possibly TRBD2 (7 bases). CDR3 length: 17 residues. Germline lookup yields CDR1 SGHRS and CDR2 YFSETQ. V lost 4 bases to trimming and J lost 1 base, with 20 bases between them. DNA of the CDR3: TGCGCCAGCAGCCTCGAGGGGGGGGCGCGGGTCCAAGAGACCCAGTACTTC. Its translation is CASSLEGGARVQETQYF.

The rearrangement links TRBV5-4 to TRBJ2-1; 8 bases are shared with TRBD2. V shed 0 bases and J 5 bases; nucleotides not matched to a gene: 7. The CDR3 has 16 residues. Germline assignment: CDR1 SGHNT and CDR2 YYREEE (reference sequence). CDR3: CASSLDRGGRNNEQFF. CDR3 DNA: TGTGCCAGCAGCTTGGATCGGGGGGGGCGCAACAATGAGCAGTTCTTC.

The chain carries TRBV6-1 and TRBJ1-5, with TRBD1 identical over 8 bases. The CDR3 has 15 amino acids. V gave up 5 bases and J gave up 0 bases; unmatched junction bases: 3. Germline CDR1 and CDR2: MNHNS and SASEGT. The CDR3 sequence: CASSFGQGSNQPQHF. The CDR3 DNA sequence: TGTGCCAGCAGTTTCGGACAGGGTAGCAATCAGCCCCAGCATTTT.

The CDR3: CASSYKPPRPGEQYF. The CDR3 nucleotides read TGTGCCAGCAGCTATAAACCCCCGAGGCCGGGCGAGCAGTACTTC. This chain joins TRBV5-6 and TRBJ2-7; unclear D gene. V lost 3 bases to trimming and J lost 6 bases, with 19 bases between them. Germline assignment: CDR1 SGHDT and CDR2 YYEEEE. This CDR3 spans 15 amino acids.

This chain connects TRBV9 to TRBJ2-1; 7 positions match TRBD1. The V segment lost 2 bases and the J segment 6 bases; nucleotides outside the gene matches: 5. CDR1 and CDR2 (germline): SGDLS, YYNGEE. The CDR3 sequence is 14 residues long. CDR3 DNA: TGTGCCAGCAGCGTCTGGGGACAGACCAATGAGCAGTTCTTC. This gives the protein CASSVWGQTNEQFF.

This clone was seen only once. The chain has TRBV7-2 and TRBJ1-2; no clear D. Trimming removed 1 base at V and 7 bases at J, with 7 bases between. The germline CDR1 and CDR2 sequences are SGHTA and FQGNSA. The CDR3 spans 12 residues. Here the CDR3 reads CASSLERRGYTF. CDR3 nucleotide sequence: TGTGCCAGCAGCTTAGAGAGGCGTGGCTACACCTTC.

The rearrangement links TRBV6-5 to TRBJ1-5; unclear D gene. Germline CDR1 and CDR2: MNHEY and SVGAGI. This CDR3 has 15 amino acids. Trimming took 5 bases from V and 0 from J, leaving 11 bases between them. The CDR3 is CASSTNLNSNQPQHF. The CDR3 DNA sequence: TGTGCCAGCAGTACTAACCTCAATAGCAATCAGCCCCAGCATTTT.

The genes are TRBV7-7 and TRBJ1-1; D is uncertain. CDR3 length: 12 residues. Germline V gene data show CDR1 as SSHAT and CDR2 as FNYEAQ (reference sequence). Deletions cut 7 bases from V and 10 bases from J, with 16 bases between. CDR3 nucleotides: TGTGCCAGCACCCTCAGGAGGGCTGGAGCTTTCTTT. This codes for CASTLRRAGAFF.

V is TRBV4-2 and J is TRBJ1-2; no clear D. CDR3 length equals 14 residues. Germline V lookup: CDR1 LGHNA, CDR2 YNFKEQ. Deletions cut 0 bases from V and 8 bases from J, with 13 bases between. Here the CDR3 reads CASSQDGQLEGYTF. For the CDR3, the DNA is TGTGCCAGCAGCCAAGATGGTCAGCTGGAGGGCTACACCTTC.

The chain employs TRBV12-5 and TRBJ2-7; 7 bases are a match to TRBD2. With 0 bases clipped from V and 2 bases from J, the junction kept 13 bases outside the gene matches. The CDR3 is 18 amino acids. Germline V lookup: CDR1 LGHNT, CDR2 FRNRAP. CDR3 residues: CASGLVGLAVPEAYEQYF. The CDR3 DNA reads as TGTGCTAGTGGTTTGGTTGGGCTAGCGGTCCCGGAGGCCTACGAGCAGTACTTC. Supplemented by reference TRBV12-5 and TRBJ2-7, the full variable domain reads DARVTQTPRHKVTEMGQEVTMRCQPILGHNTVFWYRQTMMQGLELLAYFRNRAPLDDSGMPKDRFSAEMPDATLATLKIQPSEPRDSAVYFCASGLVGLAVPEAYEQYFGPGTRLTVT.

V usage is TRBV7-3 and J usage is TRBJ2-1, with D possibly matching TRBD1 (5 bases). Trimming left V 1 base short and J 0 bases short, with 13 bases between. Looked up from germline, CDR1 is SGHTA and CDR2 is FQGTGA. This CDR3 region has 17 residues. The CDR3 loop reads CASSLRLQGTSYNEQFF. The CDR3 DNA sequence: TGTGCCAGCAGCTTAAGGTTGCAGGGTACCTCCTACAATGAGCAGTTCTTC.

This clone appeared a single time. The rearrangement links TRBV5-1 to TRBJ2-1; 11 bases fit TRBD2. CDR1 is SGHRS and CDR2 is YFSETQ in the germline V gene. The CDR3 runs to 15 residues. V lost 5 bases and J lost 4; bases outside the gene matches: 5. CDR3 DNA: TGCGCCAGCAGTCCCGGGACTAGCGGTTACAATGAGCAGTTCTTC. The encoded protein is CASSPGTSGYNEQFF.

This chain joins TRBV6-6 and TRBJ2-1, with 9 bases identical to TRBD2. After removal of 5 bases from V and 5 bases from J, the junction contained 10 bases not matched to a gene. In germline, CDR1 is MNHNY, CDR2 SVGAGI (reference sequence). The CDR3 covers 16 residues. The CDR3: CASSPSASGTHNEQFF. For the CDR3, the DNA is TGTGCCAGCAGTCCCTCAGCTAGCGGGACACACAATGAGCAGTTCTTC.

This chain uses TRBV7-9 with TRBJ2-3; maybe TRBD2 (6 bases). V was trimmed by 3 bases and J by 0 bases, leaving 10 bases between them. Per germline, CDR1 SEHNR and CDR2 FQNEAQ (reference sequence). The CDR3 is 15 amino acids. The CDR3 DNA reads as TGTGCCAGCAGCTTTGGCGGGGCTAGCACAGATACGCAGTATTTT. It encodes CASSFGGASTDTQYF.

The genes are TRBV6-5 and TRBJ2-3, with 11 bases lining up with TRBD2. The V gene's germline CDR1 is MNHEY and CDR2 SVGAGI. The CDR3 consists of 16 residues. Trimming cost V 2 bases and J 4 bases; bases outside gene matches: 5. Written as DNA, the CDR3 is TGTGCCAGCAGTTACAATATAGCGGGGGGGCCAGATACGCAGTATTTT. Its protein product is CASSYNIAGGPDTQYF.

This chain connects TRBV29-1 to TRBJ2-1; 13 bases fit TRBD2. CDR1 is SQVTM, CDR2 ANQGSEA, per germline. This CDR3 contains 14 residues. The ends lost 1 base at V and 13 bases at J; junction bases unmatched: 7. CDR3 DNA sequence: TGCAGCGTTGAAGTTGGGACTAGCGGGGTCCCCCAGTTCTTC. Translation: CSVEVGTSGVPQFF.

CDR3 DNA: TGTGCCAGCAGTTCCCGGGGGTCGGACACTGAAGCTTTCTTT. This encodes CASSSRGSDTEAFF. The rearrangement joins TRBV11-3 to TRBJ1-1; perhaps TRBD1 as D (5 bases). V lost 6 bases and J lost 3, with 14 bases in between. The CDR3 runs to 14 residues. Germline V gene data show CDR1 as SGHNT and CDR2 as YENEEA. Looking up the rest from reference TRBV11-3 and TRBJ1-1 gives the full variable domain: EAGVVQSPRYKIIEKKQPVAFWCNPISGHNTLYWYLQNLGQGPELLIRYENEEAVDDSQLPKDRFSAERLKGVDSTLKIQPAELGDSAVYLCASSSRGSDTEAFFGQGTRLTVV.

This clone was picked up a small number of times. This chain links TRBV4-2 with TRBJ2-7; possibly TRBD1 for D (5 bases). The CDR3 length is 16 residues. From germline, CDR1 is LGHNA and CDR2 YNFKEQ. V lost 0 bases to trimming and J lost 0 bases, with 12 bases between them. CDR3 bases: TGTGCCAGCAGCCAAGATCGAAGGGGCAGCTCCTACGAGCAGTACTTC. Its protein is CASSQDRRGSSYEQYF.

The genes are TRBV21-1 and TRBJ2-7; the DNA was not compared with TRBD2, the D call given in the table. TRBV21-1 is deemed a pseudogene. The length of the CDR3 is 11 residues. CDR3 in amino acids: CASGGSGEQYF. In DNA, the CDR3 is TGTGCCAGCGGAGGGTCCGGGGAGCAGTACTTC.

V usage is TRBV6-5 and J usage is TRBJ1-6; 11 bases fit TRBD1. Germline values: CDR1 MNHEY, CDR2 SVGAGI. The trim removed 5 bases at V and 9 bases at J, leaving 3 bases unmatched. This CDR3 comprises 14 residues. DNA for the CDR3: TGTGCCAGCAGTGGACAGGGGGCGAGTTCACCCCTCCACTTT. Translated, it gives CASSGQGASSPLHF.

The chain links TRBV11-2 to TRBJ2-1; 7 bases line up with TRBD2. CDR1 and CDR2 (germline): SGHAT, FQNNGV. The V gene end was trimmed by 4 bases and the J gene end by 7 bases; junction bases not matched to a gene: 10. The CDR3 runs 15 residues. CDR3 DNA sequence: TGTGCCAGCAGCTCCGATCCTCTGGGGGGGAATGAGCAGTTCTTC. It specifies CASSSDPLGGNEQFF.

The chain couples TRBV15 to TRBJ2-3, with 9 bases fitting TRBD1. Germline V gene data show CDR1 as LNHNV and CDR2 as YYDKDF (reference sequence). The CDR3 spans 19 residues. Unmatched junction bases numbered 15, after V lost 1 base and J lost 4 bases. CDR3: CATSRGTGAPINFADTQYF. CDR3 sequence (DNA): TGTGCCACCAGCAGAGGGACAGGGGCCCCGATTAATTTTGCAGATACGCAGTATTTT.

The rearrangement links TRBV7-3 to TRBJ1-1, with 10 positions matching TRBD1. Trimming removed 7 bases from V and 7 bases from J; junction bases left unmatched: 6. Germline CDR1 SGHTA, CDR2 FQGTGA. The CDR3 length is 13 residues. CDR3 nucleotide sequence: TGTGCCAGCACTGACAGGGGGCGGAATGAAGCTTTCTTT. It encodes CASTDRGRNEAFF.